This T cell receptor beta chain was captured in a study of cytomegalovirus exposure and HLA in healthy donors. The overall study: Drawn from HLA-typed donors, tens of millions of unique TCRs were held in an early data release. Points from the study as a whole: Cytomegalovirus association was listed for 164 TCR beta chains.

V shed 3 bases and J 5 bases; nucleotides not matched to a gene: 8. Germline V gene sequence: CDR1 SGDLS, CDR2 YYNGEE. The CDR3 sequence is 15 residues long. The sample holds a few counts of this clone. What it recognizes is unknown. PCR employed 60 Vbeta and 13 Jbeta primers. TCRdb keeps only in-frame clones here, not all; method: immunoSEQ multiplex PCR. The sample contains 250,000 to 350,000 clones, just over 85% of which appear only once. The TCR comes from a man in his forties in good health and CMV-seropositive. The sequencing sample was made of PBMCs. The chain employs TRBV9 and TRBJ1-1, with 9 bases matching TRBD1. The CDR3 protein is CASSGGTGFGTEAFF. The CDR3 coding sequence is TGTGCCAGCAGCGGAGGGACAGGGTTTGGAACTGAAGCTTTCTTT.